A selection of T cell receptor beta chains follows, all from one sample in a study of glioma-infiltrating T cells after dendritic cell vaccination. Measured with immunoSEQ multiplex PCR; TCRdb has only the in-frame clones, and not every one. The sample shows 85,000 to 100,000 clones, more than 80% of them seen only once. Sequencing used blood, obtained after dendritic cell vaccination. These receptors were obtained from a human donor with glioblastoma. Each CDR3 is given with its conserved first and last residue. D genes are given only for firm matches. A clone size is listed for some rows: how often the clone was seen (once, few, many), or a class if it is expanded.

CDR3,DNA,D,size,V,J
CASSSPGQGNTIYF,TGTGCCAGCAGCTCCCCGGGACAGGGAAACACCATATATTTT,TRBD1,few,TRBV7-9,TRBJ1-3
CASSLALADGDTQYF,TGTGCCAGCAGTTTAGCTCTCGCGGATGGGGATACGCAGTATTTT,-,-,TRBV27,TRBJ2-3
CASSTGEEAEAFF,TGTGCCAGCAGCACAGGGGAGGAGGCTGAAGCTTTCTTT,TRBD1,-,TRBV6-5,TRBJ1-1
CASSRDGLQPQHF,TGCGCCAGCAGCCGGGATGGCTTGCAGCCCCAGCATTTT,-,-,TRBV5-1,TRBJ1-5
CASSLAGVRNTEAFF,TGCGCCAGCAGCTTGGCAGGGGTAAGGAACACTGAAGCTTTCTTT,-,-,TRBV5-1,TRBJ1-1
CASRIDRGRFIGYTF,TGTGCCAGCCGAATCGACAGGGGGCGCTTTATTGGCTACACCTTC,TRBD1,-,TRBV6-5,TRBJ1-2
CASSQTGNYGYTF,TGTGCCAGCAGCCAGACGGGGAACTATGGCTACACCTTC,-,-,TRBV6-1,TRBJ1-2
CASSLLGTGGSGNQPQHF,TGTGCCAGCAGCTTACTCGGGACAGGGGGCAGTGGCAATCAGCCCCAGCATTTT,TRBD1,once,TRBV7-8,TRBJ1-5
CASSLDRGTPEAFF,TGTGCCAGCAGCTTAGACAGGGGAACCCCTGAAGCTTTCTTT,TRBD1,-,TRBV7-2,TRBJ1-1
CASSDGGTSTDTQYF,TGTGCCAGCAGTGACGGCGGGACTAGCACAGATACGCAGTATTTT,-,-,TRBV2,TRBJ2-3
CASSPTGGWETQYF,TGCGCCAGCAGCCCTACAGGGGGCTGGGAGACCCAGTACTTC,TRBD1,once,TRBV5-1,TRBJ2-5
CASLLAFGPYNEQFF,TGTGCCAGCCTTCTAGCCTTTGGGCCCTACAATGAGCAGTTCTTC,-,-,TRBV2,TRBJ2-1
CASSSYRTVISSYEQYF,TGTGCCAGCAGCTCCTACAGGACAGTCATTAGCTCCTACGAGCAGTACTTC,-,-,TRBV5-6,TRBJ2-7
CASRDSNTGELFF,TGTGCCAGCCGGGATTCGAACACCGGGGAGCTGTTTTTT,-,-,TRBV11-3,TRBJ2-2
CASAGLSQRYTQYF,TGTGCCAGCGCCGGACTATCGCAGAGGTATACGCAGTATTTT,-,-,TRBV11-2,TRBJ2-3
CASSQRTHTGELFF,TGTGCCAGCAGCCAGCGGACTCACACCGGGGAGCTGTTTTTT,-,-,TRBV4-2,TRBJ2-2
CSVDQNTDTQYF,TGCAGCGTTGATCAGAACACAGATACGCAGTATTTT,-,-,TRBV29-1,TRBJ2-3
CASSYSMGGGNQPQHF,TGTGCCAGCAGTTACTCGATGGGGGGGGGCAATCAGCCCCAGCATTTT,-,few,TRBV6-6,TRBJ1-5
CASSLPTGERGYTF,TGTGCCAGCAGCTTACCCACAGGGGAGCGTGGCTACACCTTC,TRBD1,-,TRBV7-2,TRBJ1-2
CASSLAFFGLPNEKLFF,TGTGCCAGCAGCTTGGCCTTCTTTGGACTCCCTAATGAAAAACTGTTTTTT,-,-,TRBV5-4,TRBJ1-4
CASSLTTGGDDQPQHF,TGTGCCAGCAGCCTTACGACAGGGGGCGATGATCAGCCCCAGCATTTT,TRBD1,-,TRBV7-8,TRBJ1-5
CASSLTSGAYSYNEQFF,TGCGCCAGCAGCTTGACTAGCGGGGCATACTCCTACAATGAGCAGTTCTTC,TRBD2,-,TRBV5-1,TRBJ2-1
CASSGQGYQETQYF,TGTGCCAGCAGTGGACAGGGGTACCAAGAGACCCAGTACTTC,TRBD1,-,TRBV6-1,TRBJ2-5
CASSGTVNYGYTF,TGTGCCAGCTCAGGGACTGTCAACTATGGCTACACCTTC,-,-,TRBV18,TRBJ1-2
CASSLEQRNYGYTF,TGTGCCAGCAGCTTGGAGCAACGCAACTATGGCTACACCTTC,-,-,TRBV5-4,TRBJ1-2
CASSLGTERANQPQHF,TGCGCCAGCAGCCTTGGGACAGAACGGGCTAATCAGCCCCAGCATTTT,TRBD1,-,TRBV5-1,TRBJ1-5
CASSPLAGATGEQYF,TGTGCCAGCAGCCCCTTAGCGGGGGCTACGGGTGAGCAGTACTTC,TRBD2,-,TRBV7-2,TRBJ2-7
CASSPPSSYNEQFF,TGTGCCAGCTCACCACCGAGCTCCTACAATGAGCAGTTCTTC,-,few,TRBV18,TRBJ2-1
CASSGGQEPPLYQETQYF,TGTGCCAGCAGCGGGGGACAGGAGCCCCCCCTGTACCAAGAGACCCAGTACTTC,TRBD1,-,TRBV9,TRBJ2-5
CASRKDRYSNQPQHF,TGTGCCAGCAGGAAAGACAGGTATAGCAATCAGCCCCAGCATTTT,-,-,TRBV6-1,TRBJ1-5
CASSQEVSGTSLSYEQYF,TGTGCCAGCAGCCAAGAGGTTTCCGGGACTAGCCTCTCCTACGAGCAGTACTTC,TRBD2,-,TRBV4-2,TRBJ2-7
CASSATGHTDTQYF,TGTGCCAGCAGCGCGACAGGGCACACAGATACGCAGTATTTT,TRBD1,-,TRBV2,TRBJ2-3
CASCIGFNSPLHF,TGCGCCAGCTGTATCGGGTTTAATTCACCCCTCCACTTT,-,few,TRBV10-2,TRBJ1-6
CASTRAGSETQYF,TGTGCCAGCACTCGGGCGGGAAGCGAGACCCAGTACTTC,-,-,TRBV6-1,TRBJ2-5
CASSPGLAGDEQFF,TGTGCCAGCAGCCCGGGACTAGCGGGGGACGAGCAGTTCTTC,TRBD2,-,TRBV7-2,TRBJ2-1
CASSIFPNQPQHF,TGTGCCAGTAGTATCTTTCCTAATCAGCCCCAGCATTTT,-,-,TRBV19,TRBJ1-5
CASSTRTGRTDTQYF,TGTGCCAGCAGCACTAGGACAGGTCGCACAGATACGCAGTATTTT,TRBD1,-,TRBV11-2,TRBJ2-3
CGSGQGGNSPLHF,TGTGGGTCCGGTCAGGGGGGTAATTCACCCCTCCACTTT,TRBD1,-,TRBV19,TRBJ1-6
CASSHGTVEYSPLHF,TGTGCCAGCAGCCACGGGACAGTTGAGTATTCACCCCTCCACTTT,TRBD1,-,TRBV7-9,TRBJ1-6
CASVDSQNSYEQYF,TGTGCCAGCGTTGACAGCCAAAACTCCTACGAGCAGTACTTC,-,-,TRBV2,TRBJ2-7
CAWSSGTGVDTQYF,TGTGCCTGGAGTTCCGGGACAGGGGTAGATACGCAGTATTTT,TRBD1,-,TRBV30,TRBJ2-3
CASSDRTGGDQPQHF,TGTGCCAGCAGTGACCGGACAGGGGGCGATCAGCCCCAGCATTTT,TRBD1,-,TRBV2,TRBJ1-5
CAWSPQDRAQETQYF,TGTGCCTGGTCCCCCCAAGACAGGGCCCAAGAGACCCAGTACTTC,TRBD1,-,TRBV30,TRBJ2-5
CASSIPQTDRSGNTIYF,TGTGCCAGTAGTATCCCTCAAACCGACAGGTCTGGAAACACCATATATTTT,-,-,TRBV19,TRBJ1-3
CSVGSGTAFYGYTF,TGCAGCGTTGGTTCTGGGACAGCCTTTTATGGCTACACCTTC,TRBD1,once,TRBV29-1,TRBJ1-2
CASSYRQSTNEKLFF,TGCGCCAGCAGCTATCGACAGTCAACTAATGAAAAACTGTTTTTT,-,-,TRBV5-1,TRBJ1-4
CASRGPWTGRHGYTF,TGTGCCAGCAGGGGACCATGGACAGGGAGGCATGGCTACACCTTC,TRBD1,-,TRBV6-5,TRBJ1-2
CASSLVRLDGYTF,TGTGCCAGCAGCTTGGTTAGACTTGATGGCTACACCTTC,-,-,TRBV5-8,TRBJ1-2
CASTSEDMVGNQPQHF,TGTGCCAGCACGTCAGAGGACATGGTTGGCAATCAGCCCCAGCATTTT,-,-,TRBV2,TRBJ1-5
CASSLGWTSIYEQYF,TGCGCCAGCAGCTTGGGCTGGACTAGCATCTACGAGCAGTACTTC,TRBD2,-,TRBV5-1,TRBJ2-7
CASSSRPGNQETQYF,TGTGCCAGCAGCTCCCGCCCAGGGAATCAAGAGACCCAGTACTTC,-,-,TRBV7-8,TRBJ2-5
CASSLPTTGVSYNEQFF,TGTGCCAGCAGCTTGCCCACGACAGGGGTTTCCTACAATGAGCAGTTCTTC,TRBD1,-,TRBV7-3,TRBJ2-1
CASSIWRQGNTGELFF,TGTGCCAGTAGTATCTGGCGACAGGGGAACACCGGGGAGCTGTTTTTT,TRBD1,-,TRBV19,TRBJ2-2
CASSQVQGAPYEQYF,TGCGCCAGCAGCCAAGTACAGGGGGCCCCCTACGAGCAGTACTTC,TRBD1,-,TRBV4-1,TRBJ2-7
CATRTASGNTIYF,TGTGCCACTAGGACTGCCTCTGGAAACACCATATATTTT,-,-,TRBV6-1,TRBJ1-3